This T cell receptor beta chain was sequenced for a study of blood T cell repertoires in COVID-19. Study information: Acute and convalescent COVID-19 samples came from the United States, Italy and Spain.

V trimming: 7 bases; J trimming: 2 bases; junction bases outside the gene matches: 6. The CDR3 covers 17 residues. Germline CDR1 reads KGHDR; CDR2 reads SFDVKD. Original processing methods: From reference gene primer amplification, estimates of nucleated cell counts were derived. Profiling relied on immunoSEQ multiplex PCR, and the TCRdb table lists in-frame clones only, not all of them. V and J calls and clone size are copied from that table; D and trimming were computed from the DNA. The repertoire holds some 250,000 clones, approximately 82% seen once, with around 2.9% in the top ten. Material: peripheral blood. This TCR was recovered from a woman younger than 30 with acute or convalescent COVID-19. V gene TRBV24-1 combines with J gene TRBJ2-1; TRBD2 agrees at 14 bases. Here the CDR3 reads CATRGTSGRGAYNEQFF. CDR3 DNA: TGTGCCACCAGAGGGACTAGCGGGAGAGGAGCCTACAATGAGCAGTTCTTC.